The sample holds a few counts of the clone carrying this T cell receptor beta chain. These data are taken from a study of blood T cell repertoires in COVID-19. The CDR3 runs 16 residues. Losses at the gene ends were 5 bases for V and 7 bases for J; bases not matched to a gene: 8. Germline V CDR1 and CDR2: SGHTA, FQGNSA. As originally analysed: Amplification with reference gene primers provided the estimates of nucleated cell counts. TCRdb's table, derived via immunoSEQ multiplex PCR, lists solely in-frame clones and lacks some. Clone size and the V and J calls come from that table; the DNA yielded D and trimming. The sample contains 200,000 to 300,000 clones, 88% of which appear only once.

The rearrangement uses TRBV7-2 and TRBJ2-2; 12 nucleotides line up with TRBD1. The sequence derives from a woman aged 25 to 45 with acute or convalescent COVID-19. Sequencing used peripheral blood. In DNA form, the CDR3 reads TGTGCCAGCAGCCCCGGGACAGGGGGCGCCCTCGGGGAGCTGTTTTTT. Its protein is CASSPGTGGALGELFF.